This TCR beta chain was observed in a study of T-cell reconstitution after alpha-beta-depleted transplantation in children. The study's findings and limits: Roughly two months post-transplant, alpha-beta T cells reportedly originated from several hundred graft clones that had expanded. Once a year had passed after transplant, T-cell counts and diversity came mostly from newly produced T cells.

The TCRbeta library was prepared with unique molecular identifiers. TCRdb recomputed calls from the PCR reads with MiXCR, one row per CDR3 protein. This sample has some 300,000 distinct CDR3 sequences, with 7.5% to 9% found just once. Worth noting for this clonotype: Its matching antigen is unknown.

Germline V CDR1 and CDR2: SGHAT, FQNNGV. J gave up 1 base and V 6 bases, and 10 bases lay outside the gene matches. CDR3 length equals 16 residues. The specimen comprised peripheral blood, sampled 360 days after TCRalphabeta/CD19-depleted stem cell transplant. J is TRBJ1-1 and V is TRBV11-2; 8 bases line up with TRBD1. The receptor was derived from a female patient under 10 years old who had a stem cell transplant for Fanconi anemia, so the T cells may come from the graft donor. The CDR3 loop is CASRPGQGKKNTEAFF. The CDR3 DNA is TGTGCCAGCAGACCCGGACAGGGTAAAAAGAACACTGAAGCTTTCTTT.